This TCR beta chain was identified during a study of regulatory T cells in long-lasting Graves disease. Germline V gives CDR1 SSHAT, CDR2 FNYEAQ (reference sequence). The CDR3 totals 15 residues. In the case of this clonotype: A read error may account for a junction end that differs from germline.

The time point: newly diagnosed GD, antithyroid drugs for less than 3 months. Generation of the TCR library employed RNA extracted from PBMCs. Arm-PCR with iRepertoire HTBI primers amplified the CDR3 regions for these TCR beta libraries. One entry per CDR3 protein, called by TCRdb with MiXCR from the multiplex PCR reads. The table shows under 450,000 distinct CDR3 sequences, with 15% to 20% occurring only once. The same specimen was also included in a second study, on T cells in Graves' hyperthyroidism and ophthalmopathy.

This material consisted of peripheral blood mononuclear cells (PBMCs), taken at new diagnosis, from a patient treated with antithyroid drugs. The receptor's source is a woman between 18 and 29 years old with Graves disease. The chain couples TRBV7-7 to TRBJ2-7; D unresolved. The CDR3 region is CASSLGPLSSYEQYF. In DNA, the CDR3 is TGTGCTAGCAGCTTAGGCCCGCTGAGCTCCTACGAGCAGTACTTC.